This T cell receptor beta chain was recovered during a study of T cell responses to AZD1222 COVID-19 vaccine. This CDR3 contains 15 residues. Looked up from germline, CDR1 is MDHEN and CDR2 is SYDVKM. Deletions cut 6 bases from V and 10 bases from J, with 19 bases between. The repertoire was sequenced with immunoSEQ multiplex PCR; TCRdb's copy has only in-frame clones and lacks some. Among about 110,000 clones listed, 87% were seen once. Whether given at about 4 or about 12 weeks, second doses were pooled. Sequencing was performed on peripheral blood, taken 28 days after the second AZD1222 dose. V and J are TRBV28 and TRBJ1-6; a possible D gene is TRBD1 (6 bases). This clonotype was sampled from an adult who received the AZD1222 COVID-19 vaccine. The DNA for the CDR3 is TGTGCCAGCAGCCCACCCACGGGGGGGCTGTCACCCCTCCACTTT. As protein: CASSPPTGGLSPLHF.